The source of this T cell receptor beta chain is a study of shared T cell receptors in the human thymus. Profiled with immunoSEQ multiplex PCR; TCRdb holds only in-frame clones, not every one. The sample shows some 720,000 clones, 70% to 90% of them seen only once. Germline V gene sequence: CDR1 MNHEY, CDR2 SVGAGI. CDR3 length: 15 residues. V was cut by 6 bases and J by 1 base, with 16 bases left in between. These data were also filed under a second study, of human thymus T cells. That work contributes: Obtained as resections during corrective heart surgery, the thymus tissue was then studied.

The source material was thymocytes. The sequence was collected from a boy under three years old with a congenital heart defect. V and J are TRBV6-5 and TRBJ2-7; maybe TRBD1 (5 bases). The CDR3 nucleotides are TGTGCCAGCAGCCCGACAGTCGCGATTTCCTACGAGCAGTACTTC. Protein sequence: CASSPTVAISYEQYF.